The entry below gives a single TCR beta chain sequence along with its context. Its antigen remains unknown. CDR3-region Arm-PCR and iRepertoire HTBI primers produced the TCR beta libraries. TCRdb called the multiplex PCR reads again in MiXCR, with one record for every CDR3 protein. There are around 500,000 distinct CDR3 sequences in the sample; around 21% occur only once, and about 8.3% lies in the top ten. The record originates from a study of regulatory T cells in long-lasting Graves disease. Study outcomes and limitations: Persistent disease was characterized by preferential usage of TRBV28, TRBJ1-2 and TRBJ2-5.

Germline-derived CDR1 and CDR2 are SEHNR and FQNEAQ (reference sequence). V was pared by 3 bases and J by 5 bases, with 22 bases between. The CDR3 has 17 amino acids. As to time point: persistent/refractory GD, antithyroid drugs over 5 years with positive TRAb. PBMC-derived RNA was used for the TCR library. The receptor was isolated from a female donor with Graves disease. The V call is TRBV7-9, the J call TRBJ2-5, with D perhaps matching TRBD2 (5 bases). Here the sequenced sample was peripheral blood mononuclear cells (PBMCs), taken when the disease was refractory, from a patient treated with antithyroid drugs. The CDR3 nucleotides read TGTGCCAGCAGCTTTCTCCCTATAACGGGATATAACGAGACCCAGTACTTC. Its translation is CASSFLPITGYNETQYF.